In its sample, the clone carrying this T cell receptor beta chain was seen a few times. What it binds is not known. The V and J ends lost 0 bases and 6 bases, in that order; junction bases with no gene match: 10. In germline, CDR1 is LGHNA, CDR2 YNFKEQ. The CDR3 is made up of 17 amino acids. Constant-region reverse primers amplified full-length variable regions, followed by semi-nested Nested Universal Primer A PCR. Via MiXCR, TCRdb re-called the 5' RACE reads, giving one row per CDR3 protein. The sample has 45,000 to 55,000 distinct CDR3 sequences; around 25% are singletons. Findings and limits, study-wide: In terms of TCR gene usage, tumor memory CD4+ T cells clustered together with blood and lymph node memory CD4+ cells, as well as with lymph node naive CD4+ cells. The larger cohort examined one V-J beta rearrangement, not whole repertoires.

The clonotype originates from a female donor with breast cancer. The chain employs TRBV4-2 and TRBJ2-3, with TRBD2 identical over 9 bases. Material for sequencing was tumor-infiltrating naive CD4+ T cells sorted from the breast tumor. As for subset: naive CD4+ T cells, CD4+CD45RA+CD25-. The CDR3 DNA reads TGTGCCAGCAGCCAAGAAAGGAGCGGGGGGCCGCGGGATACGCAGTATTTT. Encoded protein: CASSQERSGGPRDTQYF.